This entry lists 11 T cell receptor beta chains sequenced from one sample in a study of T cell responses to AZD1222 COVID-19 vaccine. The assay was immunoSEQ multiplex PCR, and TCRdb's table has in-frame clones only and misses some. The sample contains 160,000 or so clones, 90% of which appear only once. The sample consisted of peripheral blood, taken on day 0 of AZD1222 vaccination. These receptors were taken from an adult in good health.

This clone was observed once. The chain uses TRBV30 and TRBJ1-1; a possible D gene is TRBD1 (5 bases). V shed 8 bases and J shed 4 bases, with 20 bases lying between them. Germline lookup yields CDR1 GTSNPN and CDR2 SVGIG (reference sequence). There are 14 residues in the CDR3. The CDR3 DNA sequence: TGTGCCGGAAAAGCAGGGCCCCTTGGCACTGAAGCTTTCTTT. This sequence encodes CAGKAGPLGTEAFF.

The chain carries TRBV20-1 and TRBJ1-2, with D possibly matching TRBD1 (6 bases). This CDR3 has 14 residues. CDR1 DFQATT and CDR2 SNEGSKA come from the germline V gene (reference sequence). The ends were cut back, 3 bases at V and 8 bases at J, with 19 bases in the middle. CDR3: CSASRSTGLEGYTF. CDR3 nucleotide sequence: TGCAGTGCTAGTAGATCAACAGGGTTGGAGGGCTACACCTTC.

V gene TRBV28 combines with J gene TRBJ2-5; 8 positions agree with TRBD1. The germline gives CDR1 MDHEN, CDR2 SYDVKM. Germline trimming cut 7 bases from V and 2 bases from J; bases unmatched to any gene: 12. The CDR3 totals 16 residues. CDR3 sequence: CASTPPRGPTQETQYF. The CDR3 nucleotides read TGTGCCAGCACCCCCCCCAGGGGGCCGACACAAGAGACCCAGTACTTC.

The J gene is TRBJ2-7, the V gene TRBV9; D assignment may be TRBD1 or TRBD2 (5 bases each). The CDR3 covers 14 residues. Germline CDR1 reads SGDLS; CDR2 reads YYNGEE. V was shortened by 5 bases and J by 4 bases, with 16 bases between the two germline ends. CDR3 sequence reads: CASRGDGTNYEQYF. The CDR3 DNA reads TGTGCCAGCAGGGGGGACGGAACAAATTACGAGCAGTACTTC. Variable domain in full (rest from reference TRBV9 and TRBJ2-7): DSGVTQTPKHLITATGQRVTLRCSPRSGDLSVYWYQQSLDQGLQFLIQYYNGEERAKGNILERFSAQQFPDLHSELNLSSLELGDSALYFCASRGDGTNYEQYFGPGTRLTVT.

The chain couples TRBV18 to TRBJ1-1; D possibly corresponds to TRBD1 (5 bases). The V end lost 10 bases, the J end lost 1 base, and 13 bases lay between the germline ends. From germline, CDR1 is KGHSH and CDR2 LQKENI. This CDR3 contains 13 residues. The CDR3 region is CATGGGQNTEAFF. The CDR3 nucleotides are TGTGCCACGGGGGGTGGGCAGAACACTGAAGCTTTCTTT. Together with reference TRBV18 and TRBJ1-1, the CDR3 gives the full variable domain: NAGVMQNPRHLVRRRGQEARLRCSPMKGHSHVYWYRQLPEEGLKFMVYLQKENIIDESGMPKERFSAEFPKEGPSILRIQQVVRGDSAAYFCATGGGQNTEAFFGQGTRLTVV.

The J gene is TRBJ1-1, the V gene TRBV5-1; 8 nucleotides align to TRBD1. The ends lost 0 bases at V and 5 bases at J; junction bases unmatched: 6. CDR1 and CDR2 from the germline V gene are SGHRS and YFSETQ. This CDR3 is 15 amino acids long. In DNA form, the CDR3 reads TGCGCCAGCAGCTTGGGTCAGGGGGCTTGGACTGAAGCTTTCTTT. Its protein is CASSLGQGAWTEAFF.

The V gene is TRBV30, the J gene TRBJ1-2, with D unclear. The V end was cut by 2 bases, the J end by 8 bases, with 12 bases between. In germline, CDR1 is GTSNPN, CDR2 SVGIG (reference sequence). The CDR3 is 12 amino acids. CDR3 in amino acids: CAWSLQTGGYTF. The CDR3 region has the DNA TGTGCCTGGAGTCTGCAGACCGGCGGCTACACCTTC.

V is TRBV29-1 and J is TRBJ1-1; possible D gene TRBD1, 5 bases. Trimming removed 7 bases at V and 3 bases at J, with 9 bases between. The CDR3 has 11 residues. CDR1 is SQVTM and CDR2 is ANQGSEA in the germline V gene. Written as DNA, the CDR3 is TGCAGCGGGGGGACGGACACTGAAGCTTTCTTT. It specifies CSGGTDTEAFF. Full variable domain (remainder filled in from reference TRBV29-1 and TRBJ1-1): SAVISQKPSRDICQRGTSLTIQCQVDSQVTMMFWYRQQPGQSLTLIATANQGSEATYESGFVIDKFPISRPNLTFSTLTVSNMSPEDSSIYLCSGGTDTEAFFGQGTRLTVV.

This chain uses TRBV11-2 with TRBJ2-7; D is perhaps TRBD2 (6 bases). Trimming removed 4 bases at V and 6 bases at J, with 16 bases between. The CDR3 runs 14 residues. In germline, CDR1 is SGHAT, CDR2 FQNNGV. The DNA for the CDR3 is TGTGCCAGCAGCTCCGGGAGAGGAGCTCTCGAGCAGTACTTC. It translates to CASSSGRGALEQYF. Full variable domain (rest looked up from reference TRBV11-2 and TRBJ2-7): EAGVAQSPRYKIIEKRQSVAFWCNPISGHATLYWYQQILGQGPKLLIQFQNNGVVDDSQLPKDRFSAERLKGVDSTLKIQPAKLEDSAVYLCASSSGRGALEQYFGPGTRLTVT.

The rearrangement joins TRBV6-5 to TRBJ2-2; unclear D gene. V was clipped by 6 bases and J by 6 bases, with 11 bases between them. This CDR3 is built from 13 residues. The germline V gene has CDR1 MNHEY and CDR2 SVGAGI. The CDR3 region is CASRMLAAGELFF. The CDR3 DNA sequence: TGTGCCAGCAGGATGTTGGCTGCCGGGGAGCTGTTTTTT.

The chain employs TRBV7-9 and TRBJ1-4; D perhaps matches TRBD1 (6 bases). Deletions cut 5 bases from V and 7 bases from J, with 17 bases between. The CDR3 has 15 amino acids. Germline V lookup: CDR1 SEHNR, CDR2 FQNEAQ (reference sequence). CDR3 amino acids: CASSLGGAGSEKLFF. DNA for the CDR3: TGTGCCAGCAGCCTAGGGGGTGCAGGGAGTGAAAAACTGTTTTTT.